This TCR beta chain was sequenced for a study of blood T cell repertoires in COVID-19. Method: immunoSEQ multiplex PCR; TCRdb's copy keeps in-frame clones and lacks some. This repertoire shows around 100,000 clones, 70% to 85% found once; its top ten account for roughly 24%. The CDR3 has 15 residues. Trimming stripped 0 bases from V and 2 bases from J, with 6 bases between. CDR1 SGDLS and CDR2 YYNGEE come from the germline V gene. The chain joins TRBV9 to TRBJ2-6, with D perhaps matching TRBD1 (5 bases). Sequenced sample: peripheral blood. This TCR came from a human donor in a cohort sampled during active COVID-19. The CDR3 DNA sequence: TGTGCCAGCAGCGTAGTAGGGGCTGGGGCCAACGTCCTGACTTTC. This sequence encodes CASSVVGAGANVLTF.